At least ten counts were recorded for the clone carrying this T cell receptor (beta chain). The data were obtained in a study of T-cell memory formation after mild COVID-19. TCRdb reprocessed the 5' RACE reads via MiXCR and lists one record per CDR3 protein. The repertoire holds 300,000 to 400,000 distinct CDR3 sequences, with 15% to 20% as singletons. Trimming pared 2 bases from V and 7 bases from J, leaving 7 bases between. Germline V lookup: CDR1 SGHRS, CDR2 YFSETQ. The CDR3 is 12 amino acids. The chain links TRBV5-1 to TRBJ2-1; D tentatively fits TRBD1 or TRBD2 (6 bases each). Material for sequencing was PBMCs or a T cell subset sorted from them (not recorded which). The sequence was collected from a man between 18 and 35 years old who had mild COVID-19 (a few samples of this study predate the infection). Cell type and time point are not known. The CDR3, as DNA: TGCGCCAGCAGCTTAGGGGGGAATGAGCAGTTCTTC. Translating it yields CASSLGGNEQFF.